Listed below are T cell receptor beta chains from one sample, sequenced in a study of CD8+CD57+ T cells in acquired aplastic anemia. TCRdb processed the reads anew with MiXCR; each CDR3 protein has one entry. This sample has 450,000 to 550,000 distinct CDR3 sequences; around 32% occur once, and the top ten carry around 0.82%. The sample was sorted CD4+, CD8+, or CD8+CD57+ T cells (not recorded which) from PBMCs. Source of these receptors: a human donor with aplastic anemia. CDR3s include the opening cysteine and the closing phenylalanine or tryptophan. The D gene is left open where the match is weak. Not all rows give a size; the values are once, few, many and, for expanded clones, a class.

TRBJ1-2 TRBV9 15 many . TGTGCCAGCAGCCCCCAACCGGGACAAAACTATGGCTACACCTTC CASSPQPGQNYGYTF
TRBJ2-7 TRBV5-1 16 many . TGCGCCAGCAGCGAGGGCCCGACTAGTTTCGCCTACGAGCAGTACTTC CASSEGPTSFAYEQYF
TRBJ2-1 TRBV11-2 14 few TRBD1 TGTGCCAGCAGCACGGACAGGGGAAGCAATGAGCAGTTCTTC CASSTDRGSNEQFF
TRBJ2-1 TRBV10-3 14 many . TGTGCCATCAGTGAGGTTAGCGGATACAATGAGCAGTTCTTC CAISEVSGYNEQFF
TRBJ2-7 TRBV5-1 14 . . TGCGTCAGCAGCCTGGATGACACCCCCTACGAGCAGTACTTC CVSSLDDTPYEQYF
TRBJ1-1 TRBV2 12 few TRBD1 TGTGCCAGCAGTGAAGTCAGGGGGCGAGCTTTCTTT CASSEVRGRAFF
TRBJ2-3 TRBV7-3 16 . TRBD1 TGTGCCAGCAGCTTAACGGTGACAGGGGGCTCAGATACGCAGTATTTT CASSLTVTGGSDTQYF
TRBJ2-7 TRBV7-3 18 once TRBD2 TGTGCCAGCAGCTTAACGTCCGTGGGACTAGCGGGAGTCTACGATCAGTACTTC CASSLTSVGLAGVYDQYF
TRBJ1-5 TRBV19 15 many . TGTGCCAGTAGTATTTGGTTGGATAGCAATCAGCCCCAGCATTTT CASSIWLDSNQPQHF
TRBJ1-2 TRBV12-3/TRBV12-4 15 . . TGTGCCAGCAGCGAAAGGGCCGGGAGCCTGTATGGCTACACCTTC CASSERAGSLYGYTF
TRBJ2-7 TRBV20-1 15 . . TGCAGTGCTAGAGGTCCCAGGGGCCTCTCCTACGAGCAGTACTTC CSARGPRGLSYEQYF
TRBJ2-3 TRBV7-3 14 many TRBD2 TGTGCCAGTAAGAGACTAGCGGGCCTAGATACGCAGTATTTT CASKRLAGLDTQYF
TRBJ1-6 TRBV11-2 17 many . TGTGCCAGCAGCTTAGGGACAGCGAGCTCCTATAATTCACCCCTCCACTTT CASSLGTASSYNSPLHF
TRBJ1-2 TRBV2 13 many . TGTGCCAGCAGTGAAGGCGATTGGGGCGGCTACACCTTC CASSEGDWGGYTF
TRBJ2-1 TRBV5-4 15 . . TGTGCCAGCAGCTTTGGGGATGGGGACTACAATGAGCAGTTCTTC CASSFGDGDYNEQFF